Sequencing of this TCR beta chain was carried out in a study of OX40 agonist ivuxolimab in advanced cancers. CDR3 length equals 16 residues. V shed 5 bases, J shed 2 bases, and the junction held 2 bases outside the gene matches. The germline CDR1 and CDR2 sequences are SGHNT and YENEEA. General study results and limits: Some patients without response likewise showed low normalized clonal expansion.

Data came from immunoSEQ multiplex PCR; TCRdb stores just in-frame clones and leaves some out. The sample consists of 85,000 to 90,000 clones, 75% to 90% of them appearing once. With regard to this clone: Its antigen is as yet unknown.

This TCR came from an adult with an advanced solid tumor such as melanoma, head and neck, liver or kidney cancer. The sequencing here drew on CD4+ or CD8+ T cells sorted from blood, taken in a trial of the OX40 agonist ivuxolimab. The genes are TRBV11-3 and TRBJ2-6; 11 bases map to TRBD1. For the CDR3, the DNA is TGTGCCAGCAGCCCGGGACAGGGGGCTGGGGCCAACGTCCTGACTTTC. Its protein is CASSPGQGAGANVLTF.